This TCR beta chain is drawn from a study of T cells expressing NK-cell markers. TCRdb re-called the 5' RACE reads and gives one entry per CDR3 protein, without DNA. The clone table shows a few hundred thousand distinct CDR3 sequences, with the ten largest holding about 5.2%. The sample comprised blood T cells: a sorted CD56 or NKG2C T cell subset, CD4+ or CD8+ T cells, or bulk PBMC T cells (not recorded which). The sequence came from a man between 18 and 69 years old in good health.

CDR3 amino acids: CASSPGQGAFEQYF. The chain combines TRBV12-3 or TRBV12-4 with TRBJ2-7; TCRdb's D call, TRBD1, is unchecked because there is no DNA. CDR3 length: 14 amino acids.